The clone carrying this T cell receptor beta chain was counted a few times. What it recognizes is unknown. The data are from a study of blood T cells in healthy people across ages. Study results and caveats: Across the age range, TCR beta diversity per million T cells fell in a roughly linear way. Leaving the PBMCs unsorted stopped any conclusive comparison of naive versus antigen-experienced cells.

For the second PCR, which ran for about 7 to 11 cycles, a sample-barcoded 5' primer and a J-beta primer mix were used. TCRdb ran MiXCR on the 5' RACE reads and lists one entry per CDR3 protein. Of around 1,800,000 distinct CDR3 sequences in the sample, 30% to 40% were seen once. Germline V gives CDR1 PRHDT, CDR2 FYEKMQ (reference sequence). This CDR3 is 13 amino acids long. V lost 1 base to trimming and J lost 8 bases, with 12 bases between them. Drawing of peripheral blood yielded ten milliliters from each donor. Material for sequencing was blood. This chain links TRBV13 with TRBJ2-7, with D perhaps TRBD2 (5 bases). This receptor was taken from a human donor in good health. The CDR3 is CASSLAGDGKQYF. The DNA for the CDR3 is TGTGCCAGCAGCTTAGCGGGCGACGGGAAGCAGTACTTC.